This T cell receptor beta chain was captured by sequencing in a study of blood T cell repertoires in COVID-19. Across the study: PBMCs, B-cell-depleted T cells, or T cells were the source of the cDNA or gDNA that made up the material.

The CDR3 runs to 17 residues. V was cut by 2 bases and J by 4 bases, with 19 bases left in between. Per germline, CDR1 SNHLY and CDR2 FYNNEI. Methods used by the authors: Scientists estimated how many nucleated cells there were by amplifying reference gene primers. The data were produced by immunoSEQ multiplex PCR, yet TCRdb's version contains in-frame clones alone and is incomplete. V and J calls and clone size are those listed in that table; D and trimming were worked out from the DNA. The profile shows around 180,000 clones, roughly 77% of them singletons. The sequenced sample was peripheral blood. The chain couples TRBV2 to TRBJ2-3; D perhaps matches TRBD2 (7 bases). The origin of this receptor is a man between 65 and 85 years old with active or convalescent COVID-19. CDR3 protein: CASSEFDPRGGADTQYF. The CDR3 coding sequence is TGTGCCAGCAGTGAATTCGACCCCCGAGGGGGGGCAGATACGCAGTATTTT.